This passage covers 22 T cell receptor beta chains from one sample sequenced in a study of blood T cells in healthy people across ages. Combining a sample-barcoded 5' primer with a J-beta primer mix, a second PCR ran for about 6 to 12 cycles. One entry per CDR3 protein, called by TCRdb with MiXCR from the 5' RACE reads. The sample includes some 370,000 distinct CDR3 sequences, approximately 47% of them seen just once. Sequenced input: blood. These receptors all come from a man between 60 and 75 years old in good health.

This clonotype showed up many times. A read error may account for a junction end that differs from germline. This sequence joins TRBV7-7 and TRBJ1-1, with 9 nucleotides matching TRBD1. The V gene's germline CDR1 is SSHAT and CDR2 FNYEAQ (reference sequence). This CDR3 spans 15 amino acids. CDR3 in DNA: TGTGCTAGCAGCCCACCCGGGACAGGGAGGACTGAAGCTTTCTTT. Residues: CASSPPGTGRTEAFF.

CDR3 nucleotides: TGTGCCAGCAGCTCCCGACTCGGACAGACTAATGAAAAACTGTTTTTT. Its translation is CASSSRLGQTNEKLFF. This chain connects TRBV11-2 to TRBJ1-4, with a weak D call TRBD1 (6 bases). This CDR3 has 16 amino acids. V lost 4 bases to trimming and J lost 2 bases, with 14 bases between them. The V gene's germline CDR1 is SGHAT and CDR2 FQNNGV.

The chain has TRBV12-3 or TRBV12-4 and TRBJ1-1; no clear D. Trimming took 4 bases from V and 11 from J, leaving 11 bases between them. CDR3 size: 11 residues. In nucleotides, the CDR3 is TGTGCCAGCAGTTCTTTGGCCGTTGCTTTCTTT. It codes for CASSSLAVAFF.

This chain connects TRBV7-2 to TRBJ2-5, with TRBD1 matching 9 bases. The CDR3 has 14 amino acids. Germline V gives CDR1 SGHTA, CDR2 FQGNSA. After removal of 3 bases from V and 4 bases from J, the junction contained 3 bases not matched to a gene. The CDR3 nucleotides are TGTGCCAGCAGCTTGGGACAGGGATCAGAGACCCAGTACTTC. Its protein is CASSLGQGSETQYF. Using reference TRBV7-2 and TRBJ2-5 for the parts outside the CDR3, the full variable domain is GAGVSQSPSNKVTEKGKDVELRCDPISGHTALYWYRQSLGQGLEFLIYFQGNSAPDKSGLPSDRFSAERTGGSVSTLTIQRTQQEDSAVYLCASSLGQGSETQYFGPGTRLLVL.

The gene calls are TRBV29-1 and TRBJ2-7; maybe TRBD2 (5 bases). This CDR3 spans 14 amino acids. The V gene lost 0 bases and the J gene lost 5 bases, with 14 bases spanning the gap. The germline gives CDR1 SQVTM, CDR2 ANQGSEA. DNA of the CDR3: TGCAGCGTTGAAGAGTCCGGGAACTTCGACGAGCAGTACTTC. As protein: CSVEESGNFDEQYF.

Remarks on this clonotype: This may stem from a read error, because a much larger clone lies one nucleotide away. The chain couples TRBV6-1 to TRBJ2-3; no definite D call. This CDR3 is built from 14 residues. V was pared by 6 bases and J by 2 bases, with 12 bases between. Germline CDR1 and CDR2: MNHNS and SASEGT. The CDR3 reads CASRLAVPTDTQYF. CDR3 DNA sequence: TGTGCCAGCAGGCTCGCGGTCCCCACAGATACGCAGTATTTT.

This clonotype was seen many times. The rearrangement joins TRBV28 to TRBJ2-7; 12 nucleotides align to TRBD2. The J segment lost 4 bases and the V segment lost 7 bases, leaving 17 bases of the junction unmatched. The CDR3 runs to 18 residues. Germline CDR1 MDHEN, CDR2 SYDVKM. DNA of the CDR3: TGTGCCAGCACCCTGGCAGGGGCTAGCGGGAGGGCAAAGTACGAGCAGTACTTC. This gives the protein CASTLAGASGRAKYEQYF.

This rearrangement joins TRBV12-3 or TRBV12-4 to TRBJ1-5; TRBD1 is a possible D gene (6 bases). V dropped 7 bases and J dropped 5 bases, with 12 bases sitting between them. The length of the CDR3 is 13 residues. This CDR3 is CASNKGVDQPQHF. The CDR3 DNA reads TGTGCCAGCAATAAGGGGGTTGATCAGCCCCAGCATTTT.

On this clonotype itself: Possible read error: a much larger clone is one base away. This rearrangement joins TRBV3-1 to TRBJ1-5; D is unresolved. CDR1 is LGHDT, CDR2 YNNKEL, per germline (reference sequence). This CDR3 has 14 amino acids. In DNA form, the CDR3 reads TGTGCCGGCAGCCAAGACAACAGCCGTCAGCCCCAGCATTTT. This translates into CAGSQDNSRQPQHF.

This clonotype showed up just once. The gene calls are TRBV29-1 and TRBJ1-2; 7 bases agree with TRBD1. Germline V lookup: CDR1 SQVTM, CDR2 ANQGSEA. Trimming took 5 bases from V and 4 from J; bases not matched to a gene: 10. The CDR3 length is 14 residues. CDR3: CSVRGGGKGYGYTF. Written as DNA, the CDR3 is TGCAGCGTTAGGGGAGGGGGCAAAGGCTATGGCTACACCTTC.

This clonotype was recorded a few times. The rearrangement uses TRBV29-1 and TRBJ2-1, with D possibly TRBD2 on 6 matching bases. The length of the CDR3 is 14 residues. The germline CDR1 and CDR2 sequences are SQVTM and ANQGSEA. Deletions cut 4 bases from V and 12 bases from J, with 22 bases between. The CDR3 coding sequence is TGCAGCGTTGTAGTGGGCGGGACCCGAGGTGGGCAGTTCTTC. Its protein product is CSVVVGGTRGGQFF.

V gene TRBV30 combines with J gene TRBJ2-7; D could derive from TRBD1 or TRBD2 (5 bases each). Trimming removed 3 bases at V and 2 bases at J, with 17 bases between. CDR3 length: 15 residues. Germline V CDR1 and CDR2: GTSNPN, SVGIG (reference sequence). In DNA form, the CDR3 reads TGTGCCTGGAGACACCGGGACCGGATTCCCTACGAGCAGTACTTC. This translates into CAWRHRDRIPYEQYF. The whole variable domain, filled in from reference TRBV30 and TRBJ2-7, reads SQTIHQWPATLVQPVGSPLSLECTVEGTSNPNLYWYRQAAGRGLQLLFYSVGIGQISSEVPQNLSASRPQDRQFILSSKKLLLSDSGFYLCAWRHRDRIPYEQYFGPGTRLTVT.

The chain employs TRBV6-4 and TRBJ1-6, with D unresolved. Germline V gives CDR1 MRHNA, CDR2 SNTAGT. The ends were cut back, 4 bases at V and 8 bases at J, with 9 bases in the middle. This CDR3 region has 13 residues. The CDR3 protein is CASSAKKDSPLHF. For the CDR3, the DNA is TGTGCCAGCAGTGCGAAGAAAGATTCACCCCTCCACTTT.

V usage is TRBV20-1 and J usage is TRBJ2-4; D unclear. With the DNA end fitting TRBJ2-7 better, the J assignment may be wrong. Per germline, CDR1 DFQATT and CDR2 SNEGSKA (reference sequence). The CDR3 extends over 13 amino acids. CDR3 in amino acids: CSAFPHSPYEQYF. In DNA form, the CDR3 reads TGCAGTGCTTTCCCTCACAGCCCCTACGAGCAGTACTTC.

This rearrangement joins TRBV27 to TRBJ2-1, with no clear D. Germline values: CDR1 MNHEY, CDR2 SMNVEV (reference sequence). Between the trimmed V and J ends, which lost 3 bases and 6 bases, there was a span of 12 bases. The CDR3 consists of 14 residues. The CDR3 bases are TGTGCCAGCAGTTTGTCCCAGGTCGGCAATGAGCAGTTCTTC. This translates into CASSLSQVGNEQFF.

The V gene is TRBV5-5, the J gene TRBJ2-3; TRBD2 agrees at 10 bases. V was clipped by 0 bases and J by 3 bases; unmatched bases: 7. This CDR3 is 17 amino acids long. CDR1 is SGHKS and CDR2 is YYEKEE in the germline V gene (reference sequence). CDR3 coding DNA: TGTGCCAGCAGCTTGGCCGTCAGCGGGAGGGGAACAGATACGCAGTATTTT. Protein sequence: CASSLAVSGRGTDTQYF.

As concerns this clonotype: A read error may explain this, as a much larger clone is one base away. The CDR3 sequence: CSVASGRPSGANALTF. CDR3 nucleotides: TGCAGCGTGGCCTCCGGGCGACCCTCTGGGGCCAACGCCCTGACTTTC. The chain has TRBV29-1 and TRBJ2-6; tentatively, D is TRBD1 (5 bases). The CDR3 spans 16 residues. Germline CDR1 reads SQVTM; CDR2 reads ANQGSEA.

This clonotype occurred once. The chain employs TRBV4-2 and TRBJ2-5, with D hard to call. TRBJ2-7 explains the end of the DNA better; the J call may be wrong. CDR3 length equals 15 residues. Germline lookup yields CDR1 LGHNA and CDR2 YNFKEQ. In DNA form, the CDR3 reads TGTGCCAGCAGCCAAGTTCGGAGTCCCGGTTACGAGCAGTACTTC. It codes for CASSQVRSPGYEQYF.

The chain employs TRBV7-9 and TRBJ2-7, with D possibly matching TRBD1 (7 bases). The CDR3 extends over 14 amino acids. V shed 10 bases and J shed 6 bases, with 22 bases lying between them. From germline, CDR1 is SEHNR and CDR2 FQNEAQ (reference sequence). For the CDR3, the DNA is TGTGCCACACTGCGGGACAGCGCCAGAGGCGAGCAGTACTTC. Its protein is CATLRDSARGEQYF.

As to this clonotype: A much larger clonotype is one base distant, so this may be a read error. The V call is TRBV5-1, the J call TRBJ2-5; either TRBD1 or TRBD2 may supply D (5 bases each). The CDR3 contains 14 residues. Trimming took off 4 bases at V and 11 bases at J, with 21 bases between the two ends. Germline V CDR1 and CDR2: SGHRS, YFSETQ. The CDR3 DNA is TGCGCCAGCAGCATGGGGGACCTGGCGGGTGAGCAGTACTTC. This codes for CASSMGDLAGEQYF. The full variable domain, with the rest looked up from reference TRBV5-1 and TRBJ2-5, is KAGVTQTPRYLIKTRGQQVTLSCSPISGHRSVSWYQQTPGQGLQFLFEYFSETQRNKGNFPGRFSGRQFSNSRSEMNVSTLELGDSALYLCASSMGDLAGEQYFGPGTRLLVL.

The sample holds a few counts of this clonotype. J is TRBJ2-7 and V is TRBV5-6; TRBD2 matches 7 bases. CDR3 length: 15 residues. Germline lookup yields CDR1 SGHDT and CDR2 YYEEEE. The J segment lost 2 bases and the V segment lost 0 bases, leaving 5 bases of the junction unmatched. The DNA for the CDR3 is TGTGCCAGCAGCTTGGGAGCGGGACGACCCTACGAGCAGTACTTC. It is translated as CASSLGAGRPYEQYF.

CDR3 DNA sequence: TGCAGCGTTGACAGGTCGAGGCGAGAGACCCAGTACTTC. This sequence encodes CSVDRSRRETQYF. The V gene is TRBV29-1, the J gene TRBJ2-5, with D uncertain. This CDR3 comprises 13 residues. The germline V gene has CDR1 SQVTM and CDR2 ANQGSEA. The V end lost 3 bases, the J end lost 4 bases, and 12 bases lay between the germline ends.